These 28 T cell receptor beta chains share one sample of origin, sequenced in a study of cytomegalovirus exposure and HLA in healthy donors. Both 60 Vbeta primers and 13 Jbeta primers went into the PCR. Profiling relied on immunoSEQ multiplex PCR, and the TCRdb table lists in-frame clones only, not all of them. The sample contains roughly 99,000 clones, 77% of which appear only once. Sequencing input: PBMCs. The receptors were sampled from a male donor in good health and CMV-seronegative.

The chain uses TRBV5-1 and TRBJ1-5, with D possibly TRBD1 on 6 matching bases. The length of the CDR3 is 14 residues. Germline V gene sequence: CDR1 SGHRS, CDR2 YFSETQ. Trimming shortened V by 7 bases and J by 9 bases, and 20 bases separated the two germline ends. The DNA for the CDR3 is TGCGCCAGCTCCTTGAGCTACAGGGATGGGCCCCAGCATTTT. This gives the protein CASSLSYRDGPQHF.

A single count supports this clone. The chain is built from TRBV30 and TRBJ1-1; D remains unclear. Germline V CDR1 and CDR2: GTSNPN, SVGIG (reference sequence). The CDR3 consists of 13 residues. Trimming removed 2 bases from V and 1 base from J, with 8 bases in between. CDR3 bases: TGTGCCTGGAGTAGGTACAGGAACACTGAAGCTTTCTTT. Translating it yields CAWSRYRNTEAFF.

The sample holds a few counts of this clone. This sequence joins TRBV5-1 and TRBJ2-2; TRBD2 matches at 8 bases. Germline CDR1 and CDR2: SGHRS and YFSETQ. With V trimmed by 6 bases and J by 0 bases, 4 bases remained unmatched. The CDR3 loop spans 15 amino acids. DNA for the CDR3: TGCGCCAGCACTCCGGGGGGGGCGAACACCGGGGAGCTGTTTTTT. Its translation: CASTPGGANTGELFF.

The CDR3 reads CASSDCWQGAQEGYTF. The CDR3 nucleotides read TGCGCCAGCAGTGATTGTTGGCAGGGGGCGCAGGAAGGCTACACCTTC. The chain is built from TRBV10-1 and TRBJ1-2; TRBD1 agrees at 8 bases. The CDR3 consists of 16 residues. The junction had 14 bases not matched to a gene; V was cut back by 3 bases and J by 8 bases. CDR1 is WNHNN and CDR2 is SYGVQD in the germline V gene (reference sequence).

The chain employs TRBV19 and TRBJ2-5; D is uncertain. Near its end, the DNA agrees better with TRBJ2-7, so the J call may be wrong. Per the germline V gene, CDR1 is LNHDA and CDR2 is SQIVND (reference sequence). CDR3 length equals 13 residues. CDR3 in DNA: TGTGCCAGTAGTATAAGCCGAGACTACGAGCAGTACTTC. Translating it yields CASSISRDYEQYF.

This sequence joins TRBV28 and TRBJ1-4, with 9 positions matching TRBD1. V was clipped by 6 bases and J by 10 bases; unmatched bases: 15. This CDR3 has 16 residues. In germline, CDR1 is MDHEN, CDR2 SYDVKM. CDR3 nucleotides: TGTGCCAGCAGAGATCCCCCGGGACAGGGAGACGGAAAACTGTTTTTT. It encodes CASRDPPGQGDGKLFF.

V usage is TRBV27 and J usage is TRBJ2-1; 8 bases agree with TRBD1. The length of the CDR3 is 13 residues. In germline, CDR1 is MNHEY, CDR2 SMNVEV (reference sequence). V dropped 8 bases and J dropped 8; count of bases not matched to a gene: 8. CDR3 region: CASLGQGNDEQFF. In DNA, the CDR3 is TGTGCCAGCCTTGGACAGGGTAACGATGAGCAGTTCTTC.

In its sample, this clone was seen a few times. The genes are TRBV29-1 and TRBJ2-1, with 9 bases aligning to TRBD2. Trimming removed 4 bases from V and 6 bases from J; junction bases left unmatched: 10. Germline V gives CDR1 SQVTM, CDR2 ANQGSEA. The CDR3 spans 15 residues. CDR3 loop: CSVVLGLATLNEQFF. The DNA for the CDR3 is TGCAGCGTTGTCCTGGGACTAGCTACCCTCAATGAGCAGTTCTTC.

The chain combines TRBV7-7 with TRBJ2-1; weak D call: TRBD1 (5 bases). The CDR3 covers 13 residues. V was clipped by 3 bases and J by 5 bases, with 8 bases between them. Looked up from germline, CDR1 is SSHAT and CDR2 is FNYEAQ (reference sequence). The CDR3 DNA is TGTGCCAGCAGCTTCAGGGTTGACAATGAGCAGTTCTTC. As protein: CASSFRVDNEQFF.

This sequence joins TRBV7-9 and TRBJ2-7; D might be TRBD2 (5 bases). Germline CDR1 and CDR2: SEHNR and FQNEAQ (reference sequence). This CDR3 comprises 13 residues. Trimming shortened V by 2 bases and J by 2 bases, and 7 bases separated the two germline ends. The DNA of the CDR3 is TGTGCCAGCAGCTTAAGCGGAACCTACGAGCAGTACTTC. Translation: CASSLSGTYEQYF.

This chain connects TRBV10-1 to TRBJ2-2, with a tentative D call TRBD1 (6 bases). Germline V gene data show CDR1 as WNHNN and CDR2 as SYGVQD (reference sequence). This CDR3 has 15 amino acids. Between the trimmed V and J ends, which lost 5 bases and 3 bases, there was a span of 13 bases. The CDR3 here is CASSPRGSYTGELFF. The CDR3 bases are TGCGCCAGCAGTCCGAGGGGGTCCTACACCGGGGAGCTGTTTTTT.

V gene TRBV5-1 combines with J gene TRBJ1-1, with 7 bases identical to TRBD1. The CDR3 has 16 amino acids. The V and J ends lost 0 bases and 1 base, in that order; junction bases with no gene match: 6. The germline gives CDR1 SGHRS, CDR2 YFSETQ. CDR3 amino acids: CASSLGQGEQNTEAFF. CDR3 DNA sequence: TGCGCCAGCAGCTTGGGGCAGGGGGAACAGAACACTGAAGCTTTCTTT.

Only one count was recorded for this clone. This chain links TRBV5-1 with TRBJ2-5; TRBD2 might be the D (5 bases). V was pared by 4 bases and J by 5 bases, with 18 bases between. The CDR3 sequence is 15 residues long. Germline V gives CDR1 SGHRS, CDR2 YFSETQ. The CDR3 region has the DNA TGCGCCAGCAGCGTGAACAGTTACACGGGGGAGACCCAGTACTTC. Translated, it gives CASSVNSYTGETQYF.

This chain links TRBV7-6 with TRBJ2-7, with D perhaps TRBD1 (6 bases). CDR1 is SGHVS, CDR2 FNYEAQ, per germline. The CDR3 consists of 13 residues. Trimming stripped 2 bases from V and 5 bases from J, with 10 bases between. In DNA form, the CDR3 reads TGTGCCAGCAGCTTAACAGGGTTCGACGAGCAGTACTTC. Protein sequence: CASSLTGFDEQYF.

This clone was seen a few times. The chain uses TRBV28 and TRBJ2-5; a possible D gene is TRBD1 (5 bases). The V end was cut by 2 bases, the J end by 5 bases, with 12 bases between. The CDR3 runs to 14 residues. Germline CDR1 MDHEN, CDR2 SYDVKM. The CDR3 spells CASSLELAGETQYF. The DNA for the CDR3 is TGTGCCAGCAGTTTAGAATTAGCAGGGGAGACCCAGTACTTC.

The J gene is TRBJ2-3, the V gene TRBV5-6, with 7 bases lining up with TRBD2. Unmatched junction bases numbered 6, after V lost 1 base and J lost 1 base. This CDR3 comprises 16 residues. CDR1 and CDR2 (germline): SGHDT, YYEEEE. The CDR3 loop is CASSLRGGRGTDTQYF. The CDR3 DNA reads TGTGCCAGCAGCTTGCGGGGAGGGCGGGGCACAGATACGCAGTATTTT. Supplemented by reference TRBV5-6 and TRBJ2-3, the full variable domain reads DAGVTQSPTHLIKTRGQQVTLRCSPKSGHDTVSWYQQALGQGPQFIFQYYEEEERQRGNFPDRFSGHQFPNYSSELNVNALLLGDSALYLCASSLRGGRGTDTQYFGPGTRLTVL.

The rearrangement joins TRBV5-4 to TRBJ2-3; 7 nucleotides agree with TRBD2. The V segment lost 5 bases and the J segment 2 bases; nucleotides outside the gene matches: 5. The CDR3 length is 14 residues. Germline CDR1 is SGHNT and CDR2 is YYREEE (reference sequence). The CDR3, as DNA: TGTGCCAGCAGGGGGAGGGAGGCCACAGATACGCAGTATTTT. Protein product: CASRGREATDTQYF.

The CDR3 region is CASSRFRGGLSNSPLHF. The CDR3 DNA reads TGTGCCAGCAGTAGATTCAGGGGTGGTTTGAGTAATTCACCCCTCCACTTT. This rearrangement joins TRBV28 to TRBJ1-6; possible D gene TRBD1, 6 bases. V lost 5 bases, J lost 6 bases, and 20 bases lay in between. Germline assignment: CDR1 MDHEN and CDR2 SYDVKM. The CDR3 has 17 residues. The entire variable domain, with the rest obtained from reference TRBV28 and TRBJ1-6, is as follows: DVKVTQSSRYLVKRTGEKVFLECVQDMDHENMFWYRQDPGLGLRLIYFSYDVKMKEKGDIPEGYSVSREKKERFSLILESASTNQTSMYLCASSRFRGGLSNSPLHFGNGTRLTVT.

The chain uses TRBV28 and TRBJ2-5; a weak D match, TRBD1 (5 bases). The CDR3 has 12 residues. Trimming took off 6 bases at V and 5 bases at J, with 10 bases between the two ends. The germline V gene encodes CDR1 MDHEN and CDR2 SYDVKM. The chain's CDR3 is CASRSGLETQYF. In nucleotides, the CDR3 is TGTGCCAGCAGATCAGGGTTGGAGACCCAGTACTTC.

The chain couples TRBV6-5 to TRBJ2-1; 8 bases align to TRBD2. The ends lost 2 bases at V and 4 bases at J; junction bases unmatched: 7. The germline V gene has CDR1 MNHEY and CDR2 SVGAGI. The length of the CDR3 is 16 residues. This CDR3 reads CASSYGGRTTYNEQFF. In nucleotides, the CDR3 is TGTGCCAGCAGTTACGGCGGGAGGACTACATACAATGAGCAGTTCTTC.

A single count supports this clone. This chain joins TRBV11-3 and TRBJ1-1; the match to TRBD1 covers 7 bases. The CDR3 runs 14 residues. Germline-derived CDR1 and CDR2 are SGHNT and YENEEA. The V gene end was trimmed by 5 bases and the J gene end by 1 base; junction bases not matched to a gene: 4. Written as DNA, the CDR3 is TGTGCCAGCAGCCTTACAGGGGCGAACACTGAAGCTTTCTTT. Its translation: CASSLTGANTEAFF.

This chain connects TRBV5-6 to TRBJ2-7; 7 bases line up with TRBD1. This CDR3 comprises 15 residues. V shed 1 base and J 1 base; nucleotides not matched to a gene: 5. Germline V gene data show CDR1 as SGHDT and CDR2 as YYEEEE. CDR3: CASSLIGTESYEQYF. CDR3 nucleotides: TGTGCCAGCAGCTTGATTGGGACAGAATCCTACGAGCAGTACTTC.

CDR3 sequence: CASSPGDRSMQYF. DNA for the CDR3: TGTGCCAGCAGCCCCGGGGACAGGTCTATGCAGTACTTC. This chain links TRBV7-3 with TRBJ2-7; 8 bases agree with TRBD1. The CDR3 extends over 13 amino acids. The germline CDR1 and CDR2 sequences are SGHTA and FQGTGA. V shed 5 bases, J shed 9 bases, and the junction held 9 bases outside the gene matches.

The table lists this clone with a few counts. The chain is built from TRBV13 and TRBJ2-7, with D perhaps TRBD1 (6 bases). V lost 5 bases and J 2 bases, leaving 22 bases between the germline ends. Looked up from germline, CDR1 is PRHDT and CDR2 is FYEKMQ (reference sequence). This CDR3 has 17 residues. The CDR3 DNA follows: TGTGCCAGCAGCACAACCGGGAACAGACAGGATCCCTACGAGCAGTACTTC. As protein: CASSTTGNRQDPYEQYF.

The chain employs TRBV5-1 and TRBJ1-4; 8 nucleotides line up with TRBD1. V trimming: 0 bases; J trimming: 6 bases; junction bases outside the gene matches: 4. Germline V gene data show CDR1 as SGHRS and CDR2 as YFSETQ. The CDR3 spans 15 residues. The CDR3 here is CASSLVGQGDEKLFF. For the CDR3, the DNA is TGCGCCAGCAGCTTGGTTGGACAGGGTGATGAAAAACTGTTTTTT.

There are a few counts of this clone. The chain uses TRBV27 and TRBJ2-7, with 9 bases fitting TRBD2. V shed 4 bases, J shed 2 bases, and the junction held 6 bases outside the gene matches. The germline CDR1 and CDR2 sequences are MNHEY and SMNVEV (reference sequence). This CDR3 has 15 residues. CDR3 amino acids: CASSSPVAGAYEQYF. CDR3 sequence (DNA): TGTGCCAGCAGTTCGCCCGTAGCGGGAGCCTACGAGCAGTACTTC.

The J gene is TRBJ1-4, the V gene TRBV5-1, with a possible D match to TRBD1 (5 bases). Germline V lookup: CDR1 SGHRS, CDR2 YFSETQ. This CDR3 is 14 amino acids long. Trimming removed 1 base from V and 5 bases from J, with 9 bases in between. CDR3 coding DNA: TGCGCCAGCAGCTTGTGGGGGAGGAATGAAAAACTGTTTTTT. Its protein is CASSLWGRNEKLFF.

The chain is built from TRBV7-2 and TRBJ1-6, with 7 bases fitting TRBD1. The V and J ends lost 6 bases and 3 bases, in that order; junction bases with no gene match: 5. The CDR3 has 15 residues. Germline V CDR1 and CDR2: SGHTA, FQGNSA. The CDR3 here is CASRGQANYNSPLHF. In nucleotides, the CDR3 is TGTGCCAGCAGAGGACAGGCGAACTATAATTCACCCCTCCACTTT.